These T cell receptor beta chains were read from a single sample in a study of cytomegalovirus exposure and HLA in healthy donors. Sequencing used immunoSEQ multiplex PCR; TCRdb keeps in-frame clones, though not all of them. The sample contains about 270,000 clones, roughly 85% of which appear only once. Sequencing was done on a sample of PBMCs. These receptors originate from a man aged 35 to 55 in good health and CMV-seropositive. The CDR3 runs from the conserved cysteine through the conserved F or W. The order of the fields is J gene, clone size, D gene, V gene, CDR3 protein, CDR3 DNA. A D gene is named only where the DNA matches it firmly. Size values are once, few and many counts, or a class for expanded clones, and some rows have none.

j_gene: TRBJ1-6
abundance: once
d_gene: -
v_gene: TRBV14
CDR3aa: CASRRTAQLNSPLHF
CDR3nt: TGTGCCAGCAGAAGGACAGCCCAACTTAATTCACCCCTCCACTTT

j_gene: TRBJ2-5
abundance: -
d_gene: TRBD1
v_gene: TRBV7-9
CDR3aa: CASSLSSGGRETQYF
CDR3nt: TGTGCCAGCAGCTTATCCTCAGGGGGCCGGGAGACCCAGTACTTC

j_gene: TRBJ2-7
abundance: -
d_gene: -
v_gene: TRBV6-1
CDR3aa: CASTDGGGSYEQYF
CDR3nt: TGTGCCAGCACTGATGGGGGCGGTTCCTACGAGCAGTACTTC

j_gene: TRBJ2-5
abundance: once
d_gene: -
v_gene: TRBV28
CDR3aa: CASSLPGGKTKETQYF
CDR3nt: TGTGCCAGCAGTCTCCCGGGGGGCAAGACGAAAGAGACCCAGTACTTC

j_gene: TRBJ1-4
abundance: -
d_gene: TRBD1
v_gene: TRBV27
CDR3aa: CASSITGGEKLFF
CDR3nt: TGTGCCAGCAGTATCACAGGGGGGGAAAAACTGTTTTTT

j_gene: TRBJ2-5
abundance: -
d_gene: -
v_gene: TRBV2
CDR3aa: CALGGGPRETQYF
CDR3nt: TGTGCCCTAGGTGGGGGCCCGCGGGAGACCCAGTACTTC

j_gene: TRBJ1-2
abundance: -
d_gene: -
v_gene: TRBV6-4
CDR3aa: CASSDSLAAGLDGYTF
CDR3nt: TGTGCCAGCAGTGACTCACTCGCGGCAGGGTTGGATGGCTACACCTTC

j_gene: TRBJ1-1
abundance: few
d_gene: -
v_gene: TRBV9
CDR3aa: CASSAFGDTEAFF
CDR3nt: TGTGCCAGCAGCGCGTTCGGGGACACTGAAGCTTTCTTT

j_gene: TRBJ2-1
abundance: -
d_gene: TRBD2
v_gene: TRBV19
CDR3aa: CASSPSGRALEQFF
CDR3nt: TGTGCCAGTAGCCCTAGCGGGAGGGCCCTTGAGCAGTTCTTC

j_gene: TRBJ2-7
abundance: -
d_gene: TRBD1
v_gene: TRBV4-1
CDR3aa: CASSQDAGGLDEQYF
CDR3nt: TGCGCCAGCAGCCAAGACGCAGGGGGCTTAGACGAGCAGTACTTC

j_gene: TRBJ2-1
abundance: -
d_gene: TRBD2
v_gene: TRBV2
CDR3aa: CASSEGLAGGEQFF
CDR3nt: TGTGCCAGCAGTGAAGGTTTAGCGGGAGGTGAGCAGTTCTTC

j_gene: TRBJ2-6
abundance: -
d_gene: -
v_gene: TRBV4-1
CDR3aa: CASSRSGGPVSSGANVLTF
CDR3nt: TGCGCCAGCAGCCGGTCCGGGGGTCCGGTAAGCTCTGGGGCCAACGTCCTGACTTTC

j_gene: TRBJ2-2
abundance: -
d_gene: -
v_gene: TRBV19
CDR3aa: CASTPPRTNTGELFF
CDR3nt: TGTGCCAGTACCCCCCCCAGGACGAACACCGGGGAGCTGTTTTTT

j_gene: TRBJ2-7
abundance: -
d_gene: -
v_gene: TRBV9
CDR3aa: CASSVGGGNSYEQYF
CDR3nt: TGTGCCAGCAGCGTAGGAGGCGGCAACTCCTACGAGCAGTACTTC

j_gene: TRBJ2-7
abundance: -
d_gene: TRBD2
v_gene: TRBV7-2
CDR3aa: CASSPRLAGGGQYF
CDR3nt: TGTGCCAGCAGCCCGCGGCTAGCGGGAGGGGGGCAGTACTTC

j_gene: TRBJ2-3
abundance: -
d_gene: TRBD2
v_gene: TRBV19
CDR3aa: CASSTAGSRNTQYF
CDR3nt: TGTGCCAGTTCAACAGCGGGAAGCAGGAATACGCAGTATTTT

j_gene: TRBJ2-7
abundance: -
d_gene: -
v_gene: TRBV10-2
CDR3aa: CASSLKTHRGYEQYF
CDR3nt: TGCGCCAGCAGTCTGAAGACTCATCGGGGCTACGAGCAGTACTTC

j_gene: TRBJ2-1
abundance: -
d_gene: TRBD2
v_gene: TRBV7-9
CDR3aa: CASSPKLASSSYNEQFF
CDR3nt: TGTGCCAGCAGCCCCAAACTAGCGTCGAGCTCCTACAATGAGCAGTTCTTC

j_gene: TRBJ1-1
abundance: -
d_gene: -
v_gene: TRBV28
CDR3aa: CASSLAGYMEAFF
CDR3nt: TGTGCCAGCAGTTTGGCAGGGTACATGGAAGCTTTCTTT

j_gene: TRBJ1-1
abundance: few
d_gene: -
v_gene: TRBV18
CDR3aa: CASSVQAGTEAFF
CDR3nt: TGTGCCAGCTCAGTCCAGGCAGGCACTGAAGCTTTCTTT

j_gene: TRBJ2-7
abundance: -
d_gene: TRBD1
v_gene: TRBV28
CDR3aa: CASSPRDRGSSEQYF
CDR3nt: TGTGCCAGCAGTCCCCGGGACAGGGGGTCGAGCGAGCAGTACTTC

j_gene: TRBJ2-1
abundance: -
d_gene: TRBD2
v_gene: TRBV28
CDR3aa: CASSGLAGVRSYNEQFF
CDR3nt: TGTGCCAGCAGTGGACTAGCGGGAGTTAGATCCTACAATGAGCAGTTCTTC

j_gene: TRBJ2-1
abundance: -
d_gene: TRBD2
v_gene: TRBV2
CDR3aa: CAGQLAGDEQFF
CDR3nt: TGTGCCGGACAACTAGCGGGGGATGAGCAGTTCTTC

j_gene: TRBJ1-5
abundance: -
d_gene: -
v_gene: TRBV10-3
CDR3aa: CAIPGTTNSDQPQHF
CDR3nt: TGTGCCATCCCTGGGACAACTAATAGCGATCAGCCCCAGCATTTT

j_gene: TRBJ2-7
abundance: -
d_gene: TRBD1
v_gene: TRBV29-1
CDR3aa: CSVVDRGTYEQYF
CDR3nt: TGCAGCGTCGTCGACAGGGGGACCTACGAGCAGTACTTC

j_gene: TRBJ2-1
abundance: once
d_gene: -
v_gene: TRBV5-6
CDR3aa: CASSGGRDTRNEQFF
CDR3nt: TGTGCCAGCAGCGGGGGACGGGACACCCGCAATGAGCAGTTCTTC

j_gene: TRBJ1-1
abundance: -
d_gene: -
v_gene: TRBV28
CDR3aa: CASSKPPRNTEAFF
CDR3nt: TGTGCCAGCAGTAAACCCCCGAGGAACACTGAAGCTTTCTTT

j_gene: TRBJ2-5
abundance: -
d_gene: -
v_gene: TRBV10-1
CDR3aa: CASSPASGHQETQYF
CDR3nt: TGCGCCAGCAGCCCCGCGAGCGGGCACCAAGAGACCCAGTACTTC

j_gene: TRBJ2-1
abundance: -
d_gene: -
v_gene: TRBV7-6
CDR3aa: CASSDYSGYSYNEQFF
CDR3nt: TGTGCCAGCAGCGACTATAGCGGCTACTCCTACAATGAGCAGTTCTTC